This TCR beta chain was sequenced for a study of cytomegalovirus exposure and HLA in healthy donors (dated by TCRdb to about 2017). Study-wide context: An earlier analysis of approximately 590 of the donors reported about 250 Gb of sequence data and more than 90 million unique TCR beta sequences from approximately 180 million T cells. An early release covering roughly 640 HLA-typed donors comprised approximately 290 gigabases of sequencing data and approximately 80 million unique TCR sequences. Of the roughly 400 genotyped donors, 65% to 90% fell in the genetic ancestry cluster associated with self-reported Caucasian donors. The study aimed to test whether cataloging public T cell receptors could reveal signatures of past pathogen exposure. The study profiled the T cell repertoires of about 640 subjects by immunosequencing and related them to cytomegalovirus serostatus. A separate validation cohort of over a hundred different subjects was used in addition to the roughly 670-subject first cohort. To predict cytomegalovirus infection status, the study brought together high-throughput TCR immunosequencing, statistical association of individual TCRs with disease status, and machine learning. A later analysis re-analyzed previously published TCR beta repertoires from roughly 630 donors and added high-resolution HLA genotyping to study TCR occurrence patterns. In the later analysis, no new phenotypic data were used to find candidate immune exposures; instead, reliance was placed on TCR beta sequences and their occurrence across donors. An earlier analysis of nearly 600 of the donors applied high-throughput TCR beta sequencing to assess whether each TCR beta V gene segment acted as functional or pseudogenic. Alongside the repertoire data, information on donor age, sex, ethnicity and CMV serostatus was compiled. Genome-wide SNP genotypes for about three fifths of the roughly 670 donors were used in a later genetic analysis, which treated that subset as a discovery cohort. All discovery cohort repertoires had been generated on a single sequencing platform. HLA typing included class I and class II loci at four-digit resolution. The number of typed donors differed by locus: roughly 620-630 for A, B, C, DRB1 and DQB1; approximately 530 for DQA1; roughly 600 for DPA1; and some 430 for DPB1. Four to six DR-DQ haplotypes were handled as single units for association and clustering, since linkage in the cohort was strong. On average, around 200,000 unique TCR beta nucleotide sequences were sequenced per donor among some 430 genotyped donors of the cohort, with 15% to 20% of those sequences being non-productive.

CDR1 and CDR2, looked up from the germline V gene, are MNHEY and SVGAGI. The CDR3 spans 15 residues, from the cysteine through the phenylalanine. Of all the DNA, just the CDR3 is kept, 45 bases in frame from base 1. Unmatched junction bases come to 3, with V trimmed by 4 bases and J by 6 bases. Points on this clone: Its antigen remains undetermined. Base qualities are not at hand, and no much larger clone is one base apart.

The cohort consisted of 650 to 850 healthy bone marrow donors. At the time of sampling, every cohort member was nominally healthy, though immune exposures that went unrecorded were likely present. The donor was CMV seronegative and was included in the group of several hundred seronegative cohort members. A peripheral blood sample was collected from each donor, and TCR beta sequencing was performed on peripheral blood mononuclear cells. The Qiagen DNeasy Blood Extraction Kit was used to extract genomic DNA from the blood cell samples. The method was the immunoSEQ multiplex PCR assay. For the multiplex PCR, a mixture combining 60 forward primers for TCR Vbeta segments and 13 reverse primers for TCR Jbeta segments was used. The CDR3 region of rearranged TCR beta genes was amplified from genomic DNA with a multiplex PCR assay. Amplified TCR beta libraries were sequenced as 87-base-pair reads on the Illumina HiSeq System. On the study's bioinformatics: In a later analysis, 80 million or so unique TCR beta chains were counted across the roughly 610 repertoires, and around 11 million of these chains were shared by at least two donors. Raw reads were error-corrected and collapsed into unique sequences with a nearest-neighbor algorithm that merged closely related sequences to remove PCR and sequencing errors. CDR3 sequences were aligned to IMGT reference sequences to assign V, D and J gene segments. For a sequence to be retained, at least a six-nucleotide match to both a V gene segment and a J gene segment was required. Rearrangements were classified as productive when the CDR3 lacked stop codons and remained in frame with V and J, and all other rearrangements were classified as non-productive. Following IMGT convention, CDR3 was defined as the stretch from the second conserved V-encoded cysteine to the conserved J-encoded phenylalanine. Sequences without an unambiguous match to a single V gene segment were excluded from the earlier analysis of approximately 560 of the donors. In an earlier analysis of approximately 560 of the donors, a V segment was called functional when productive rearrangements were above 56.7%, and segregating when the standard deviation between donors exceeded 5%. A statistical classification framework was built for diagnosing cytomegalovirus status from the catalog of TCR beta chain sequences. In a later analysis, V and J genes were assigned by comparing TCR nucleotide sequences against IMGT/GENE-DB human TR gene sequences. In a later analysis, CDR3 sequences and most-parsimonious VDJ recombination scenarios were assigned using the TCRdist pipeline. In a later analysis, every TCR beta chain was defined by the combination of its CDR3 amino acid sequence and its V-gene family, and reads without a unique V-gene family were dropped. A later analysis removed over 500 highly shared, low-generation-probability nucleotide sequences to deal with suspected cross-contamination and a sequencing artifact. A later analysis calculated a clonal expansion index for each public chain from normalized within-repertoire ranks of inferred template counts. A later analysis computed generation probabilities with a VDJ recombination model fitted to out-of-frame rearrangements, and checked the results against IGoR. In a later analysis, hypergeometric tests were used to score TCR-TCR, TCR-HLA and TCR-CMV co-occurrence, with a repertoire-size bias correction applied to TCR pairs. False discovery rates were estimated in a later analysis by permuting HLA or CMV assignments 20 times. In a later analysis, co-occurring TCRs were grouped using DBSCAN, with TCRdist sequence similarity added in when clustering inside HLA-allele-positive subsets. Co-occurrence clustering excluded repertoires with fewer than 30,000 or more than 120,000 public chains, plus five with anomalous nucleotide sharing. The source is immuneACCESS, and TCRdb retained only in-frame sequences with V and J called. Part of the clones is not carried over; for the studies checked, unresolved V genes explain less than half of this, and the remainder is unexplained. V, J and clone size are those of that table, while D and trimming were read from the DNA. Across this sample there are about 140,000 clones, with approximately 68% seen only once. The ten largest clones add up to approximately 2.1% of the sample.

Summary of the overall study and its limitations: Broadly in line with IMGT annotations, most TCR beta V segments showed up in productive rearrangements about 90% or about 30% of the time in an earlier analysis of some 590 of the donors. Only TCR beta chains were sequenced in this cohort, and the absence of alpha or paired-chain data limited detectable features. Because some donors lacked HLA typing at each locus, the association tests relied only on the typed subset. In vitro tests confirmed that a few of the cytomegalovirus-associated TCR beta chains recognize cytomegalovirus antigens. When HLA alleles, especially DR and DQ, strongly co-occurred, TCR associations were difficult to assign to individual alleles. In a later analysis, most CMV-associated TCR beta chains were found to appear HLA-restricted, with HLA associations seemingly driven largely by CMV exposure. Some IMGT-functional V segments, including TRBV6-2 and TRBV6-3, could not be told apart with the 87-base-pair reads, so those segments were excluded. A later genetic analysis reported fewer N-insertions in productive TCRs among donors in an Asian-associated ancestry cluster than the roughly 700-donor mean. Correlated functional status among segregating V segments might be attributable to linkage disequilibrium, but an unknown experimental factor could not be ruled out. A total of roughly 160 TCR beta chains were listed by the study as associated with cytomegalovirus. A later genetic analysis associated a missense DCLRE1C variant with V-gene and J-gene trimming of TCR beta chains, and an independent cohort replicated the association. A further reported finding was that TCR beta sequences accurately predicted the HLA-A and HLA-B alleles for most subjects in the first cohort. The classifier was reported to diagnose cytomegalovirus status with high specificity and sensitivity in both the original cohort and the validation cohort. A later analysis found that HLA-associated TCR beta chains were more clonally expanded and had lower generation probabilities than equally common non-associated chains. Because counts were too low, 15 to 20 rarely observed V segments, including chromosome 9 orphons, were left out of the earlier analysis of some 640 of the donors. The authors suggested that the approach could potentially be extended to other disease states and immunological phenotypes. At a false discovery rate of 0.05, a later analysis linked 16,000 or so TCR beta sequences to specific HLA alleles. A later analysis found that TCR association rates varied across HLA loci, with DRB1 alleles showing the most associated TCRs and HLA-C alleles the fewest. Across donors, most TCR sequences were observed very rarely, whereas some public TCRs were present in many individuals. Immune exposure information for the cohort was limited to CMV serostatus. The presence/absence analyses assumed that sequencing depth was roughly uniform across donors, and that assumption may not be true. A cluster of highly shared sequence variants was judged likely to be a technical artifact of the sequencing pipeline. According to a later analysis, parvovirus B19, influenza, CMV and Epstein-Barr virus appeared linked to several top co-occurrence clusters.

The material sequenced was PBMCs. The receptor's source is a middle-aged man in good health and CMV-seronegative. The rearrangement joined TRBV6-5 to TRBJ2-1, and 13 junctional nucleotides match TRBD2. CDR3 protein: CASSFGLAGVNEQFF. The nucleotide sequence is TGTGCCAGCAGTTTCGGACTAGCGGGAGTCAATGAGCAGTTCTTC.